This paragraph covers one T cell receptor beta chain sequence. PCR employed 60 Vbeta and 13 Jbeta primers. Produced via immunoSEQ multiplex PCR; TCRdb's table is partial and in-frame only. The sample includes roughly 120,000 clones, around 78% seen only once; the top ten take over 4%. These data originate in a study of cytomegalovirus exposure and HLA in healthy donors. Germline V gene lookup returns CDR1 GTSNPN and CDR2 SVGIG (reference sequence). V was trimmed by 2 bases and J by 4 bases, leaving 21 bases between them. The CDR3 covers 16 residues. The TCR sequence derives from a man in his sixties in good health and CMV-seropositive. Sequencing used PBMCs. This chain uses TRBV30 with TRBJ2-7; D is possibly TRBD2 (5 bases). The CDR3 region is CAWSRPFYSRGYEQYF. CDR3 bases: TGTGCCTGGAGTCGACCCTTTTACTCTCGAGGGTACGAGCAGTACTTC. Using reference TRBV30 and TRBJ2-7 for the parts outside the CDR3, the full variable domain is SQTIHQWPATLVQPVGSPLSLECTVEGTSNPNLYWYRQAAGRGLQLLFYSVGIGQISSEVPQNLSASRPQDRQFILSSKKLLLSDSGFYLCAWSRPFYSRGYEQYFGPGTRLTVT.